One and the same sample provided the 4 T cell receptor beta chains below, sequenced in a study of T cells in Graves' hyperthyroidism and ophthalmopathy. Researchers amplified the TCR beta CDR3 regions from RNA transcripts. A set of HTBI primers served as the primers for a first-round RT-PCR of the TCR CDR3. From the multiplex PCR reads, TCRdb called clonotypes with MiXCR, one entry per CDR3 protein. The sample lists 300,000 to 400,000 distinct CDR3 sequences, less than 15% seen once, with 9.2% in the top ten. Source material: blood. All receptors derive from a woman between 18 and 30 years old with Graves' hyperthyroidism.

This clonotype was seen at least ten times. The rearrangement uses TRBV18 and TRBJ2-3, with TRBD2 identical over 10 bases. The CDR3 loop spans 15 amino acids. J lost 6 bases, V lost 6 bases, and 9 bases had no gene match. Germline CDR1 reads KGHSH; CDR2 reads LQKENI. The CDR3 sequence: CASSRTSGGVDTQYF. For the CDR3, the DNA is TGTGCCAGCTCGCGGACTAGCGGAGGTGTCGATACGCAGTATTTT.

This clonotype was counted many times. The rearrangement links TRBV29-1 to TRBJ2-5; D not resolved. CDR1 is SQVTM, CDR2 ANQGSEA, per germline. The CDR3 consists of 13 residues. With 6 bases removed from V and 0 bases from J, the gap between germline ends came to 11 bases. The CDR3 nucleotides read TGCAGCGTGACGCGGACCAACCAAGAGACCCAGTACTTC. As protein: CSVTRTNQETQYF.

The sample holds many counts of this clonotype. The chain recombines TRBV11-2 with TRBJ2-7, with D unresolved. V lost 0 bases, J lost 3 bases, and 9 bases lay in between. From germline, CDR1 is SGHAT and CDR2 FQNNGV. The CDR3 consists of 14 residues. CDR3 region: CASSLDEAVYEQYF. In DNA, the CDR3 is TGTGCCAGCAGCTTAGATGAGGCAGTCTACGAGCAGTACTTC.

This clonotype was seen at least ten times. V and J are TRBV12-3 or TRBV12-4 and TRBJ1-1, with D tentatively TRBD1 (5 bases). The CDR3 loop spans 16 amino acids. Trimming took off 9 bases at V and 0 bases at J, with 20 bases between the two ends. CDR3 region: CASQRGRRGVNTEAFF. The CDR3 DNA follows: TGTGCCAGTCAGAGGGGCAGGAGGGGAGTGAACACTGAAGCTTTCTTT.